This T cell receptor beta chain was recorded in a study of CD8+ T cells in alopecia areata. Study context: Treated patients received severity scores based on the percentage of scalp area affected. Study conclusions and caveats: Alphabeta T cells residing in normal skin are also sequenced in scalp samples.

Treatment here: oral pan-JAK inhibitor, 5-10 mg twice daily. The CDR3 sequence is 14 residues long. With V trimmed by 3 bases and J by 4 bases, 6 bases remained unmatched. The germline gives CDR1 GTSNPN, CDR2 SVGIG (reference sequence). In regard to this clone: Its target is not known.

Reverse transcription of extracted RNA yielded cDNA, which provided the sequencing template. Some clones are missing from TCRdb's copy, which holds only in-frame ones; the method was immunoSEQ multiplex PCR. The data hold 250,000 to 350,000 clones, with 60% observed a single time. This clonotype originated in a human donor with alopecia areata. This sequence joins TRBV30 and TRBJ1-5, with 7 nucleotides matching TRBD1. The source material was CD4+ T cells sorted from blood, sampled around week 54, from a patient treated with tofacitinib. CDR3 DNA: TGTGCCTGGAGACAGGGGAGTGGGAATCAGCCCCAGCATTTT. Its protein is CAWRQGSGNQPQHF. Drawing the rest from reference TRBV30 and TRBJ1-5, the complete variable domain is SQTIHQWPATLVQPVGSPLSLECTVEGTSNPNLYWYRQAAGRGLQLLFYSVGIGQISSEVPQNLSASRPQDRQFILSSKKLLLSDSGFYLCAWRQGSGNQPQHFGDGTRLSIL.